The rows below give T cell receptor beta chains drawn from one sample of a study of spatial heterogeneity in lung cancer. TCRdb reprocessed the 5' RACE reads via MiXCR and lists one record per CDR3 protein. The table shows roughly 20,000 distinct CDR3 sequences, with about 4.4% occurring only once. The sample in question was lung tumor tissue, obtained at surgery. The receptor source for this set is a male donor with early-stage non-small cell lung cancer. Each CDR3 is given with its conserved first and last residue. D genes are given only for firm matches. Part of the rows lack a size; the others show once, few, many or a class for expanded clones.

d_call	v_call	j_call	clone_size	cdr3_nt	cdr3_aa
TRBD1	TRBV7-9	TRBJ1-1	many	TGTGCCAGCAGCTTAGCTCGTCGGACAGGGGAAATAGAGAACACTGAAGCTTTCTTT	CASSLARRTGEIENTEAFF
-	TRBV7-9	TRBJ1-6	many	TGTGCCAGCAGCTTAGCAGGGAATAATTCACCCCTCCACTTT	CASSLAGNNSPLHF
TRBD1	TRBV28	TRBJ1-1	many	TGTGCCAGCAGTTCGCCCGCTACAGGGGAGGGCACTGAAGCTTTCTTT	CASSSPATGEGTEAFF
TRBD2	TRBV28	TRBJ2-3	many	TGTGCCAGCAGTTTAGGAACTAGCGGGGGGGCGTCAGATACGCAGTATTTT	CASSLGTSGGASDTQYF
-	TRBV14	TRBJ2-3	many	TGTGCCAGCAGCTACTCCACAGATACGCAGTATTTT	CASSYSTDTQYF
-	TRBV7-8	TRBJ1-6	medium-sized	TGTGCCAGCAGCCCGACAGAGGGGTATTCACCCCTCCACTTT	CASSPTEGYSPLHF
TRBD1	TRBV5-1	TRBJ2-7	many	TGCGCCAGCAGGCCGGACAGGTCCTACGAGCAGTACTTC	CASRPDRSYEQYF
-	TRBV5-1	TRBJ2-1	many	TGCGCCAGCAGCTTACCCGGGTTGCCGCAGTTCTTC	CASSLPGLPQFF
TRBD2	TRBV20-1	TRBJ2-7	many	TGCAGTGCTAGCGAGGTGACTAGCGGGGGGGCTTACGAGCAGTACTTC	CSASEVTSGGAYEQYF
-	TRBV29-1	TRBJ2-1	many	TGCAGCGTCTTCCGAGGGGGGACAAGGGGGAACAATGAGCAGTTCTTC	CSVFRGGTRGNNEQFF
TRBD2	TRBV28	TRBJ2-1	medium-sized	TGTGCCAGCAGTTTAAGCCCAGCGGGAGGGCCGCATGAGCAGTTCTTC	CASSLSPAGGPHEQFF
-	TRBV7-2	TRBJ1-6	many	TGTGCCAGCAGCTTAGTTTATGGAGGTTCACCCCTCCACTTT	CASSLVYGGSPLHF
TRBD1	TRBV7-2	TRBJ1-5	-	TGTGCCAGCAGCCCTCCGGGACAGGTTTATCAGCCCCAGCATTTT	CASSPPGQVYQPQHF
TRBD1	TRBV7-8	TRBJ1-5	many	TGTGCCAGCAGCTTTCAGGGGGCTCCCGGCAATCAGCCCCAGCATTTT	CASSFQGAPGNQPQHF
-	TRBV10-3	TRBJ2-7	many	TGTGCCATCAGCCCCAGCTCCTACGAGCAGTACTTC	CAISPSSYEQYF
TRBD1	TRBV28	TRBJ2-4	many	TGTGCCAGCAGTGACAGGGCCTTACTAAACATTCAGTACTTC	CASSDRALLNIQYF
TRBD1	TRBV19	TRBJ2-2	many	TGTGCCAGTAGTACCACAGGGGGATGGTCCGGGGAGCTGTTTTTT	CASSTTGGWSGELFF
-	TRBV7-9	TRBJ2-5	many	TGTGCCAGCAGCTTACGAATGGAGACCCAGTACTTC	CASSLRMETQYF
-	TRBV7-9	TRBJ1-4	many	TGTGCCAGCAGCTTGGGTGCCAGCAGGGAAAAACTGTTTTTT	CASSLGASREKLFF
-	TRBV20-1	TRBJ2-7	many	TGCAGTGCTAGAGTTCTTCTGGCTAACAGGGACCACGAGCAGTACTTC	CSARVLLANRDHEQYF
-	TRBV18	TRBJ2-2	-	TGTGCCAGCTCACCGCCGGGACTGGGGAGCACCGGGGAGCTGTTTTTT	CASSPPGLGSTGELFF
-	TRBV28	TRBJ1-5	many	TGTGCCAGCAAAGAAGGGACCAAGGGGCCCCAGCATTTT	CASKEGTKGPQHF
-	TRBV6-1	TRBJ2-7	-	TGTGCCAGCAGTGAAGGGGGGTACGAGCAGTACTTC	CASSEGGYEQYF
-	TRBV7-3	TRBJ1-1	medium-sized	TGTGCCAGCAGCTTAGACGGGCTCGGCACTGAAGCTTTCTTT	CASSLDGLGTEAFF
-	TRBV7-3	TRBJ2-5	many	TGTGCCAGCAGCTTAGGCCTCCAAGAGACCCAGTACTTC	CASSLGLQETQYF
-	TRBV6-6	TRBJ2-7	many	TGTGCCAGCAGTTACCCAACCAGCTCCTACGAGCAGTACTTC	CASSYPTSSYEQYF
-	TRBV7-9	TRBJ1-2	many	TGTGCCAGCAGCATCCAGGGGTACTATGGCTACACCTTC	CASSIQGYYGYTF